Included here is one T cell receptor beta chain sequence, with context. This clone appeared a single time. No cognate antigen has been identified for it. No much larger clone is present one base from it, and per-base qualities are unavailable. The cohort comprised some 700 healthy bone marrow donors. Cohort members were all nominally healthy when sampled, although unrecorded immune exposures were likely present. The donor was CMV seronegative and was included in the group of 352 seronegative cohort members. Every donor gave a peripheral blood sample, and the peripheral blood mononuclear cells from that sample were used for TCR beta sequencing. Genomic DNA extraction from the blood cell samples was performed with the Qiagen DNeasy Blood Extraction Kit. The CDR3 sequence holds 15 residues, the cysteine and phenylalanine included. Solely the CDR3 DNA is kept, with 45 bases framed from the first base. Libraries were built with the immunoSEQ multiplex PCR assay. For the multiplex PCR, a mixture combining 60 forward primers for TCR Vbeta segments and 13 reverse primers for TCR Jbeta segments was used. A multiplex PCR assay on genomic DNA amplified the CDR3 region of rearranged TCR beta genes. Amplified TCR beta libraries were sequenced as 87-base-pair reads on the Illumina HiSeq System. Regarding the original processing steps: In a later analysis, around 80 million unique TCR beta chains were counted across the 650 to 700 repertoires, and around 10 million of these chains were shared by at least two donors. To remove PCR and sequencing errors, raw reads were error-corrected and collapsed into unique sequences using a nearest-neighbor algorithm that merged closely related sequences. V, D and J gene segments were assigned by aligning CDR3 sequences to IMGT reference sequences. For a sequence to be retained, at least a six-nucleotide match to both a V gene segment and a J gene segment was required. A rearrangement was called productive if the CDR3 had no stop codons and remained in frame with V and J, and every other rearrangement was called non-productive. Following IMGT convention, CDR3 was defined as the stretch from the second conserved V-encoded cysteine up to the conserved J-encoded phenylalanine. The earlier analysis of fewer than 700 of the donors excluded sequences that lacked an unambiguous match to a single V gene segment. In an earlier analysis of several hundred of the donors, V segments were called functional above 56.7% productive rearrangements and were called segregating when the between-donor standard deviation exceeded 5%. A statistical classification framework was built to diagnose cytomegalovirus status from the catalog of TCR beta chain sequences. In a later analysis, V and J genes were assigned by comparing TCR nucleotide sequences against IMGT/GENE-DB human TR gene sequences. Using the TCRdist pipeline, a later analysis assigned CDR3 sequences along with most-parsimonious VDJ recombination scenarios. In a later analysis, each TCR beta chain was defined by its CDR3 amino acid sequence together with its V-gene family, and reads without a unique V-gene family were excluded. As a way to deal with suspected cross-contamination and a sequencing artifact, a later analysis dropped 450 to 700 nucleotide sequences that were highly shared and had low generation probability. In a later analysis, a clonal expansion index was calculated for each public chain from normalized within-repertoire ranks of inferred template counts. In a later analysis, generation probabilities were computed with a VDJ recombination model fitted to out-of-frame rearrangements, and the resulting probabilities were checked against IGoR. Hypergeometric tests were used in a later analysis to score TCR-TCR, TCR-HLA and TCR-CMV co-occurrence, with a repertoire-size bias correction applied to the TCR pairs. To estimate false discovery rates, a later analysis permuted the HLA or CMV assignments 20 times. A later analysis grouped co-occurring TCRs with DBSCAN, adding TCRdist sequence similarity when clustering within HLA-allele-positive subsets. Repertoires with fewer than 30,000 or more than 120,000 public chains, plus five repertoires with anomalous nucleotide sharing, were excluded from co-occurrence clustering. TCRdb re-hosts the immuneACCESS table, in-frame sequences only. Its copies lack some clones; in the studies checked, an unresolved V gene accounts for under half of them, and the cause for the rest is not known. From that table come the V and J calls and clone size; the DNA was used to work out D and trimming. The sample table lists hundreds of thousands of clones, under 80% of them with a count of one. The top ten clones comprise 2% to 2.5% of the sample.

This record comes from a study of cytomegalovirus exposure and HLA in healthy donors (dated by TCRdb to the late 2010s). Turning to the overall study: In an earlier analysis of under 600 of the donors, 276 Gb of sequence data and roughly 100 million unique TCR beta sequences from approximately 180 million T cells were reported. Donor age, sex, ethnicity and CMV serostatus were compiled together with the repertoire data. In a later genetic analysis, genome-wide SNP genotypes for about three fifths of the roughly 670 donors were used, and that subset was treated as a discovery cohort. The study aimed to test whether signatures of past pathogen exposure could be identified by cataloging public T cell receptors. Every repertoire in the discovery cohort had been generated on one and the same sequencing platform. In a later analysis, previously published TCR beta repertoires from hundreds of donors were re-analyzed and high-resolution HLA genotyping was added so that TCR occurrence patterns could be studied. On average, 235,054 unique TCR beta nucleotide sequences were sequenced per donor among 350 to 400 genotyped donors of the cohort, with roughly 18% of those sequences being non-productive. The T cell repertoires of around 730 subjects were profiled by immunosequencing and related to cytomegalovirus serostatus. Among the 398 genotyped donors, around 81% belonged to the genetic ancestry cluster associated with self-reported Caucasian donors. To predict cytomegalovirus infection status, the study brought together high-throughput TCR immunosequencing, statistical association of individual TCRs with disease status, and machine learning. In the later analysis, no new phenotypic data were used to find candidate immune exposures; instead, reliance was placed on TCR beta sequences and their occurrence across donors. HLA typing covered class I and class II loci at four-digit resolution. About five DR-DQ haplotypes were handled as single units for association and clustering because linkage in the cohort was strong. In addition to the first cohort of roughly 700 subjects, a separate validation cohort of over 90 different subjects was used. The number of typed donors differed by locus: about 620-640 for A, B, C, DRB1 and DQB1; about 520 for DQA1; 606 for DPA1; and approximately 450 for DPB1. To decide whether each TCR beta V gene segment behaved as functional or pseudogenic, an earlier analysis of some 580 of the donors relied on high-throughput TCR beta sequencing. An early release covering more than 500 HLA-typed donors comprised around 300 gigabases of sequencing data and tens of millions of unique TCR sequences.

Overall results and qualifications from the work: A further reported finding was that TCR beta sequences accurately predicted the HLA-A and HLA-B alleles for most subjects in the first cohort. While some public TCRs were present in many individuals, most TCR sequences turned up only very rarely across donors. Compared with equally common non-associated chains, HLA-associated TCR beta chains in a later analysis were more clonally expanded and had lower generation probabilities. In the study, some 160 TCR beta chains were listed as associated with cytomegalovirus. A later genetic analysis associated a missense DCLRE1C variant with V-gene and J-gene trimming of TCR beta chains, and an independent cohort replicated the association. Some IMGT-functional V segments, including TRBV6-2 and TRBV6-3, could not be distinguished by the 87-base-pair reads and were therefore excluded. Most CMV-associated TCR beta chains appeared to be HLA-restricted in a later analysis, and the HLA associations seemed to be driven largely by CMV exposure. Correlated functional status among segregating V segments might reflect linkage disequilibrium, but an unknown experimental factor could not be ruled out. A cluster of highly shared sequence variants was judged likely to represent a technical artifact of the sequencing pipeline. In a later analysis, the rate of TCR association differed among HLA loci, with DRB1 alleles having the most associated TCRs and HLA-C alleles having the fewest. In a later genetic analysis, fewer N-insertions in productive TCRs were reported among donors in an Asian-associated ancestry cluster than the roughly 670-donor mean. Because HLA typing was missing for some donors at each locus, association tests included only the typed subset. According to a later analysis, parvovirus B19, influenza, CMV and Epstein-Barr virus appeared linked to several top co-occurrence clusters. In this cohort, only TCR beta chains were sequenced, and detectable features were limited by the absence of alpha or paired-chain data. When HLA alleles, especially DR and DQ, strongly co-occurred, TCR associations were difficult to assign to individual alleles. The authors suggested that the approach could potentially be generalized to other disease states and immunological phenotypes. Three of the identified cytomegalovirus-associated TCR beta chains were confirmed in vitro to be specific for cytomegalovirus antigens. The only immune exposure information available for the cohort was CMV serostatus. Broadly in line with IMGT annotations, most TCR beta V segments showed up in productive rearrangements about 90% or about 30% of the time in an earlier analysis of several hundred of the donors. Because counts were too low, some 16 rarely observed V segments, including chromosome 9 orphons, were excluded from the earlier analysis of several hundred of the donors. At a false discovery rate of 0.05, a later analysis linked about 16,000 TCR beta sequences to specific HLA alleles. Presence/absence analyses assumed roughly uniform sequencing depth across donors, an assumption that may not hold. The classifier was reported to diagnose cytomegalovirus status with high specificity and sensitivity in both the original and validation cohorts.

The chain employs TRBV21-1 and TRBJ2-1; TRBD2, as called in the table, went unchecked against the DNA. TRBV21-1 is reported as a pseudogene. The sequence derives from a female donor in good health and CMV-seronegative. The sequencing sample was made of PBMCs. The DNA sequence reads TGTGCCAGCAGCCCCGTGACTAGCTCCTACAATGAGCAGTTCTTC. This codes for CASSPVTSSYNEQFF.